This T cell receptor (beta chain) appears in the sequencing data of a study of T cell repertoires in cytomegalovirus infection (dated by TCRdb to between 2018 and 2020). With regard to the full study: Peptide stimulations targeted recently identified HLA-C-restricted CMV epitopes, whose presentation resists viral immunomodulation, together with well-studied HLA-B-restricted epitopes. Because public TCR beta signatures pointed to carriage of CMV infection together with the matching HLA type, the HLA type of each donor mattered for the analysis. The research as a whole found: In both this cohort and an independent cohort of a few hundred donors, the cumulative frequency of public TCR beta family members distinguished carriers of CMV infection plus the relevant HLA type. In the ex vivo response, HLA-C-restricted CMV-specific TCR beta clonotypes were dominant, and in two of eight donors the single most frequent clonotype came from this HLA-C-restricted group.

Instrument used: Illumina HiSeq 1500. TCRdb cleaned the public reads at Q25 with fastp, built clones with MiXCR and kept in-frame beta chains. Entries are consolidated by CDR3 protein sequence, retaining the most common genes and DNA. In all, the sample holds 200,000 to 250,000 distinct CDR3 sequences, and about 38% of those were seen once. Together, the top ten hold around 60% of the sample. The sample's treatment or condition, from its label and the paper: in vitro stimulation with specific CMV peptide epitopes to enrich CMV-specific T cells. This clonotype was seen just once. Which antigen it targets is not known. The input lacks base qualities; no much larger clone sits a single base away. A lone read is weak support. The CDR3 measures 12 amino acids from cysteine to phenylalanine. Only the CDR3 DNA is retained, 36 bases long and in frame from the first base. In the germline V gene, CDR1 corresponds to SGHDN and CDR2 to FVKESK. The V and J ends are trimmed by 3 bases and 4 bases, leaving 7 bases between them.

The receptor was isolated from a human donor in good health (CMV status not recorded). Some clones in this sample may be carry-over from other donors' samples. The sequencing used CD8+ T cells from cultured PBMCs, collected from culture after CMV antigen stimulation. This sequence uses TRBV14 and TRBJ2-7; no D segment can be confidently identified. For the CDR3, the sequence is CASSQVLYEQYF. The DNA reads TGTGCCAGCAGCCAGGTATTATACGAGCAGTACTTC.